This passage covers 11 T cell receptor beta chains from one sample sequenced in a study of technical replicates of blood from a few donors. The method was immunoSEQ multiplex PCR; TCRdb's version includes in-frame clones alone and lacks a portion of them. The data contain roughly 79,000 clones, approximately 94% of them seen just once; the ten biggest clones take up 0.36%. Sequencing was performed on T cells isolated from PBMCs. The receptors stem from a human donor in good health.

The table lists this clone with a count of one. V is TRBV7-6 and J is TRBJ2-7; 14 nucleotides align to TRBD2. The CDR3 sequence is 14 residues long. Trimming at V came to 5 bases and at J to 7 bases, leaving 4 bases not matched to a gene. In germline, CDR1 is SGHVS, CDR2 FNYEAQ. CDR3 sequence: CASSLWTSGREQYF. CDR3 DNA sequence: TGTGCCAGCAGCCTCTGGACTAGCGGGAGGGAGCAGTACTTC.

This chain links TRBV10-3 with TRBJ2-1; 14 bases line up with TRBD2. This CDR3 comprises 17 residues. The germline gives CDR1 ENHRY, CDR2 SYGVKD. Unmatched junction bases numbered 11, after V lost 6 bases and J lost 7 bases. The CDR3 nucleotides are TGTGCCATCAGGACAGGGACTAGCGGGAGTTCGGGAAATGAGCAGTTCTTC. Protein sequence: CAIRTGTSGSSGNEQFF.

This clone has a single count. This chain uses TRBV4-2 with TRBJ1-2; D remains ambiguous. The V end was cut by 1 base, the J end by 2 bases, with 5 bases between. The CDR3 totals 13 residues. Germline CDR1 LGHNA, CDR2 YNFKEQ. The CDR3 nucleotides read TGTGCCAGCAGCCAAGGACACAACTATGGCTACACCTTC. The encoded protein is CASSQGHNYGYTF.

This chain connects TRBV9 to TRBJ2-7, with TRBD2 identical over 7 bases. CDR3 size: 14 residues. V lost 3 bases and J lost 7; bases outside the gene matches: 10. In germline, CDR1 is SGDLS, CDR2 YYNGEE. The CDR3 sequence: CASSGTSEMGEQYF. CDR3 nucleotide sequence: TGTGCCAGCAGCGGAACTAGCGAAATGGGTGAGCAGTACTTC.

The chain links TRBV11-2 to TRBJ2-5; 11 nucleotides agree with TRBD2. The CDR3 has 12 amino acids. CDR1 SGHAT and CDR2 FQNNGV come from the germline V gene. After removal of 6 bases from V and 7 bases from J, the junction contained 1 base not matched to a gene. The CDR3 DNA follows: TGTGCCAGCAGTCTAGCGGGAGGGACCCAGTACTTC. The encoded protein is CASSLAGGTQYF.

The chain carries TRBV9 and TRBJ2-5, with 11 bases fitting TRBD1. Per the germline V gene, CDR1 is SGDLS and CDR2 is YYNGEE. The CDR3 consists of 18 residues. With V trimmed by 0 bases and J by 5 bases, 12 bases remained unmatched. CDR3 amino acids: CASSVAAPGTGGRETQYF. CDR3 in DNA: TGTGCCAGCAGCGTAGCTGCCCCCGGGACAGGGGGTAGGGAGACCCAGTACTTC.

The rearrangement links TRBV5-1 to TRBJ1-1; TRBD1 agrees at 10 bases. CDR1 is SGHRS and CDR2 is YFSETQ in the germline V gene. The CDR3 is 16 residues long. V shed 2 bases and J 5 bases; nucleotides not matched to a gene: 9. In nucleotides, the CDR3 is TGCGCCAGCAGCTTATGGACAGGGGGTCGGGGGACTGAAGCTTTCTTT. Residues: CASSLWTGGRGTEAFF.

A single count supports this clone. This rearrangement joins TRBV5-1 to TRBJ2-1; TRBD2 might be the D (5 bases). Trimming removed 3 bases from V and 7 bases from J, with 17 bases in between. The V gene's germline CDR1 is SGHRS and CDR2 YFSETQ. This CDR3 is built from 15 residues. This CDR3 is CASSSFETIINEQFF. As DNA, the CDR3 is TGCGCCAGCAGCTCGTTCGAGACTATAATTAATGAGCAGTTCTTC.

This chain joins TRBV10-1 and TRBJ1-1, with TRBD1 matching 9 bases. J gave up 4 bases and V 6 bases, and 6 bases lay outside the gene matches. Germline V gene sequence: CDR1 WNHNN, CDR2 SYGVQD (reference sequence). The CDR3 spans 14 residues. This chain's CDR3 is CASSLQTGGTEAFF. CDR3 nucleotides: TGCGCCAGCAGCCTCCAGACAGGGGGCACTGAAGCTTTCTTT.

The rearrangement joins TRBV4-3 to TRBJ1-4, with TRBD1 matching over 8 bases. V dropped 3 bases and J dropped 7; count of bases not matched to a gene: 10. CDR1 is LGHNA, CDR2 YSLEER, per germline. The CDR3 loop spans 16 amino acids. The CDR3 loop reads CASSHGVRGRSEKLFF. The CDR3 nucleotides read TGCGCCAGCAGCCACGGCGTCAGGGGGCGTAGTGAAAAACTGTTTTTT.

The CDR3 reads CASSSPGGGEGTEAFF. The CDR3 nucleotides are TGTGCCAGCAGCTCTCCCGGGGGAGGAGAGGGAACTGAAGCTTTCTTT. This chain connects TRBV7-9 to TRBJ1-1, with a weak D call TRBD1 (5 bases). Trimming pared 4 bases from V and 5 bases from J, leaving 20 bases between. The germline gives CDR1 SEHNR, CDR2 FQNEAQ (reference sequence). The CDR3 consists of 16 residues.